The entry that follows covers one T cell receptor (beta chain) sequence. CDR3 length equals 13 residues. V gave up 6 bases and J gave up 0 bases, with 6 bases separating them. Per germline, CDR1 LNHDA and CDR2 SQIVND (reference sequence). Original processing notes: Nucleated cell number was recorded as an estimate derived from reference gene primer amplification. Profiled with immunoSEQ multiplex PCR; TCRdb holds only in-frame clones, not every one. The DNA was the basis for D and trimming; V, J and clone size are from that table. The top ten hold more than 2% of the sample, which has about 120,000 clones, about 83% seen once. These data originate in a study of blood T cell repertoires in COVID-19. Overall study: Researchers got acute and convalescent COVID-19 samples from the United States, Italy and Spain. In each case, the material was cDNA or gDNA derived from T cells, B-cell-depleted T cells, or PBMCs.

The clonotype was recovered from a woman in her forties or fifties with acute or convalescent COVID-19. The gene calls are TRBV19 and TRBJ2-4, with a possible D match to TRBD2 (6 bases). The sequencing input was peripheral blood. The CDR3 loop reads CASRGLAKNIQYF. In DNA form, the CDR3 reads TGTGCCAGTAGGGGACTAGCCAAAAACATTCAGTACTTC.